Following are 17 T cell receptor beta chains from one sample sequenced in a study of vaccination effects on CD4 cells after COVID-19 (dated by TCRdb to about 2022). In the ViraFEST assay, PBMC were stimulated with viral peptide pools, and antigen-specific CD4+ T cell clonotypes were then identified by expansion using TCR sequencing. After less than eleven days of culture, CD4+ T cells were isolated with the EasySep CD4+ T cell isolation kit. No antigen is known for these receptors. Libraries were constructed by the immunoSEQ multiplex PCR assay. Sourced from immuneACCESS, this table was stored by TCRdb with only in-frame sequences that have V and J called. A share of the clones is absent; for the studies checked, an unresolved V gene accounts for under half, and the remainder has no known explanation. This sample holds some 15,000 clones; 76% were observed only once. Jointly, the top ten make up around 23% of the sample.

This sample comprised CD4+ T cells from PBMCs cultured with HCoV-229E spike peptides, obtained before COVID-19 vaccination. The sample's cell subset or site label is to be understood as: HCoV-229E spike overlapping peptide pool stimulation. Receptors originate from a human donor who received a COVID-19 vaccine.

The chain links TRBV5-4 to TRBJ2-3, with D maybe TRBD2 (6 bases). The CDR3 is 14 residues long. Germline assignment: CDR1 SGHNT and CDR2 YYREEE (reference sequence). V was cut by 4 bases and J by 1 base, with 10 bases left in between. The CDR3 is CASSDPSGTDTQYF. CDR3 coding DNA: TGTGCCAGCAGCGATCCTAGCGGCACAGATACGCAGTATTTT.

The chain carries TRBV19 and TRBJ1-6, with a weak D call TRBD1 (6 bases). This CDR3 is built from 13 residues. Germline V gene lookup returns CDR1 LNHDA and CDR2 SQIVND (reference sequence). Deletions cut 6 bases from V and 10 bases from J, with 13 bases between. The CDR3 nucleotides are TGTGCCAGTAGGTCCAGGGGTGAATCACCCCTCCACTTT. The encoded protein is CASRSRGESPLHF.

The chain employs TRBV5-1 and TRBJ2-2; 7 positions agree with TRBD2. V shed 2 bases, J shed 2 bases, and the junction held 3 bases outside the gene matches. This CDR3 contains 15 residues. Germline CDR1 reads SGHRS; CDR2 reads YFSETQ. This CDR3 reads CASSFSGPNTGELFF. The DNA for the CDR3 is TGCGCCAGCAGCTTTAGCGGGCCAAACACCGGGGAGCTGTTTTTT.

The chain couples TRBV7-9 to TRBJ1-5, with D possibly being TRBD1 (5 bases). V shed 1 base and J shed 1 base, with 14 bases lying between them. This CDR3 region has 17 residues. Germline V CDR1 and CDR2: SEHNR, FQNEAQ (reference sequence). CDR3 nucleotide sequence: TGTGCCAGCAGCTTAGGGGATGGGGGGGGAAGCAATCAGCCCCAGCATTTT. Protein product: CASSLGDGGGSNQPQHF.

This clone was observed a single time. This chain's CDR3 is CASSRRGDTQYF. The CDR3 DNA is TGTGCCAGCAGCCGAAGGGGGGATACGCAGTATTTT. The chain uses TRBV6-5 and TRBJ2-3, with D perhaps TRBD1 (6 bases). CDR3 length equals 12 residues. Germline V gene lookup returns CDR1 MNHEY and CDR2 SVGAGI. V was trimmed by 6 bases and J by 6 bases, leaving 10 bases between them.

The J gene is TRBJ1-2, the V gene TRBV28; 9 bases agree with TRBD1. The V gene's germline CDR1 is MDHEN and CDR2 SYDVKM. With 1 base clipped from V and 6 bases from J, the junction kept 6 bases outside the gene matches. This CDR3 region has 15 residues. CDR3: CASSLFGTGPDGYTF. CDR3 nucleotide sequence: TGTGCCAGCAGTTTATTTGGGACAGGGCCTGATGGCTACACCTTC.

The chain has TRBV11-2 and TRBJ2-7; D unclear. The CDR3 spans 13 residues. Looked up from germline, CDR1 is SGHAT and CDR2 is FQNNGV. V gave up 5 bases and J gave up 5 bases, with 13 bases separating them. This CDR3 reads CASSPVLSNEQYF. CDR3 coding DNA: TGTGCCAGCAGCCCCGTATTGTCCAACGAGCAGTACTTC. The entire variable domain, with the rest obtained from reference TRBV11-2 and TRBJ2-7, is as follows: EAGVAQSPRYKIIEKRQSVAFWCNPISGHATLYWYQQILGQGPKLLIQFQNNGVVDDSQLPKDRFSAERLKGVDSTLKIQPAKLEDSAVYLCASSPVLSNEQYFGPGTRLTVT.

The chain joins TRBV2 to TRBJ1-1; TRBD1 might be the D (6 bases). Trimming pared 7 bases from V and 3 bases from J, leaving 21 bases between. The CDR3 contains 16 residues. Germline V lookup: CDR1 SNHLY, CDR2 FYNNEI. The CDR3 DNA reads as TGTGCCAGCACCCCCCTGCTGGGGGGCGGGGACACTGAAGCTTTCTTT. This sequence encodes CASTPLLGGGDTEAFF.

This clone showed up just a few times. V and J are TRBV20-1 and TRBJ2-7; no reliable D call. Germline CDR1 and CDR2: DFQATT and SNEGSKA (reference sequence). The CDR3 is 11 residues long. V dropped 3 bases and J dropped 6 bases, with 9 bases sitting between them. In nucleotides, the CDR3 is TGCAGTGCTAGCCTTGGCGTCGAGCAGTACTTC. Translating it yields CSASLGVEQYF.

CDR3 nucleotides: TGTGCCAGCAGCTTTCGGGGGGCCTCGATCATGAACACTGAAGCTTTCTTT. This codes for CASSFRGASIMNTEAFF. The chain has TRBV7-2 and TRBJ1-1; possible D gene TRBD1, 6 bases. The CDR3 length is 17 residues. Germline-derived CDR1 and CDR2 are SGHTA and FQGNSA. V was shortened by 3 bases and J by 0 bases, with 17 bases between the two germline ends.

Here the CDR3 DNA reads TGTGCCAGCAGCCCAATGGGACATAGGGACAATGAGCAGTTCTTC. Protein sequence: CASSPMGHRDNEQFF. The rearrangement uses TRBV28 and TRBJ2-1; D is possibly TRBD1 (6 bases). This CDR3 spans 15 amino acids. The V gene's germline CDR1 is MDHEN and CDR2 SYDVKM. Trimming left V 6 bases short and J 5 bases short, with 17 bases between.

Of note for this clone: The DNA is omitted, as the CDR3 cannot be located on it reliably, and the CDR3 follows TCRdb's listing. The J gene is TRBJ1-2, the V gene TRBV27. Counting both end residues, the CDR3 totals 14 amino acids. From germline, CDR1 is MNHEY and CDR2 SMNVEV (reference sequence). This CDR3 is CASSSSGVVGSYTF.

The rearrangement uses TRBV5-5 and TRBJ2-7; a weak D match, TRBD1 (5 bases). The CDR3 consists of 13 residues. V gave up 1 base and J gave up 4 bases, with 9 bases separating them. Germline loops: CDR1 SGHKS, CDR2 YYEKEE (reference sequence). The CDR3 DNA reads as TGTGCCAGCAGCTTGCAGGGAAGGTACGAGCAGTACTTC. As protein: CASSLQGRYEQYF.

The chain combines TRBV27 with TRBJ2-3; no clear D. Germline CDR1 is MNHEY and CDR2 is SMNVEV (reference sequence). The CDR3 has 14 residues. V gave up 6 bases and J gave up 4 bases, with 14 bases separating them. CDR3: CASSRSTGPDTQYF. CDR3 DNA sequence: TGTGCCAGCAGCCGGTCTACGGGTCCAGATACGCAGTATTTT.

CDR3 region: CASSLFGQGAAGYTF. In DNA, the CDR3 is TGTGCCAGCAGTTTATTTGGACAGGGGGCGGCCGGCTACACCTTC. The chain carries TRBV28 and TRBJ1-2; 11 nucleotides align to TRBD1. V gave up 1 base and J gave up 8 bases; unmatched junction bases: 6. The CDR3 length is 15 residues. Germline V gene data show CDR1 as MDHEN and CDR2 as SYDVKM.

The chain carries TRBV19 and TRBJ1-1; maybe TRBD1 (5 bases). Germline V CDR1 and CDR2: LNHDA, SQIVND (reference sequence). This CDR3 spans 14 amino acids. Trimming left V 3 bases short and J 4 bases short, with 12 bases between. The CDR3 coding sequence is TGTGCCAGTAGTATGGGGGGAAAGCGCACTGAAGCTTTCTTT. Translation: CASSMGGKRTEAFF.

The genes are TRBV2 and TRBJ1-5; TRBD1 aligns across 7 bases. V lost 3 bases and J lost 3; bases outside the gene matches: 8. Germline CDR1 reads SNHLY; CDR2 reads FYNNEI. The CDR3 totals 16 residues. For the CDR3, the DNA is TGTGCCAGCAGTGATTGGGGGGACAGAAACAATCAGCCCCAGCATTTT. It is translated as CASSDWGDRNNQPQHF. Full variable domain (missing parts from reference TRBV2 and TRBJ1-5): EPEVTQTPSHQVTQMGQEVILRCVPISNHLYFYWYRQILGQKVEFLVSFYNNEISEKSEIFDDQFSVERPDGSNFTLKIRSTKLEDSAMYFCASSDWGDRNNQPQHFGDGTRLSIL.